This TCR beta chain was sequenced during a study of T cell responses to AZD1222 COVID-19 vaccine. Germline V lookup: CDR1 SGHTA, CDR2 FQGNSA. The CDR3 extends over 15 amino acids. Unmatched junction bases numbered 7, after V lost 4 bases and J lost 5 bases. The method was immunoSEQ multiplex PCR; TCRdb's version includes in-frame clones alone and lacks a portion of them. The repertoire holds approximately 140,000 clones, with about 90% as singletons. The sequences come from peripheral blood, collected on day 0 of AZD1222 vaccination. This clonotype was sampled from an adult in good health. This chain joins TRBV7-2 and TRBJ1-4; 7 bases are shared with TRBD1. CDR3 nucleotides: TGTGCCAGCAGCTCGTACAGGGGAGGGAATGAAAAACTGTTTTTT. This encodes CASSSYRGGNEKLFF.